This entry lists 6 T cell receptor beta chains sequenced from one sample in a study of cytomegalovirus exposure and HLA in healthy donors. PCR primers comprised 60 Vbeta and 13 Jbeta primers. Using immunoSEQ multiplex PCR, the repertoire was profiled, and TCRdb retains in-frame clones only, with some absent. The sample comprises 100,000 to 150,000 clones, roughly 81% of which are singletons, and less than 1.1% rests with the top ten. The sample consisted of PBMCs. The origin of the receptors is a woman aged 25 to 45 in good health and CMV-seronegative.

The chain employs TRBV29-1 and TRBJ1-1, with 7 nucleotides matching TRBD1. The CDR3 is 14 amino acids. CDR1 SQVTM and CDR2 ANQGSEA come from the germline V gene. J lost 1 base, V lost 6 bases, and 8 bases had no gene match. DNA for the CDR3: TGCAGCGTGGGACAGAAGATCTGGAACACTGAAGCTTTCTTT. It yields the protein CSVGQKIWNTEAFF.

The chain joins TRBV6-1 to TRBJ2-5; 7 bases map to TRBD2. The CDR3 runs 16 residues. V lost 1 base to trimming and J lost 6 bases; unmatched junction nucleotides: 11. The germline CDR1 and CDR2 sequences are MNHNS and SASEGT. The CDR3 bases are TGTGCCAGCAGTGAAGAAGGCAGGCGGGGGTGGAAGACCCAGTACTTC. Translating it yields CASSEEGRRGWKTQYF.

This chain links TRBV18 with TRBJ1-1, with no clear D. Trimming removed 3 bases at V and 3 bases at J, with 8 bases between. The CDR3 has 13 amino acids. Germline V lookup: CDR1 KGHSH, CDR2 LQKENI. The CDR3 spells CASSPTEYTEAFF. As DNA, the CDR3 is TGTGCCAGCTCACCCACCGAGTACACTGAAGCTTTCTTT. The full variable domain, rest sourced from reference TRBV18 and TRBJ1-1, is NAGVMQNPRHLVRRRGQEARLRCSPMKGHSHVYWYRQLPEEGLKFMVYLQKENIIDESGMPKERFSAEFPKEGPSILRIQQVVRGDSAAYFCASSPTEYTEAFFGQGTRLTVV.

J is TRBJ1-1 and V is TRBV30; TRBD1 agrees at 10 bases. Trimming cost V 2 bases and J 3 bases; bases outside gene matches: 9. The CDR3 is 16 residues long. The V gene's germline CDR1 is GTSNPN and CDR2 SVGIG (reference sequence). In DNA, the CDR3 is TGTGCCTGGAGTAGCTTTCGAGGGACAGGGGACACTGAAGCTTTCTTT. Its protein is CAWSSFRGTGDTEAFF.

The rearrangement joins TRBV5-1 to TRBJ1-2; TRBD1 agrees at 7 bases. This CDR3 has 13 residues. Germline V gene lookup returns CDR1 SGHRS and CDR2 YFSETQ. The trim removed 3 bases at V and 4 bases at J, leaving 3 bases unmatched. The CDR3, as DNA: TGCGCCAGCAGCTCCAGGGACAGCTATGGCTACACCTTC. Translated: CASSSRDSYGYTF.

The rearrangement links TRBV29-1 to TRBJ1-1; D gene uncertain. The germline V gene encodes CDR1 SQVTM and CDR2 ANQGSEA. Trimming took 5 bases from V and 1 from J, leaving 11 bases between them. The CDR3 has 13 residues. CDR3 sequence reads: CSVREFGNTEAFF. The CDR3 bases are TGCAGCGTTCGGGAGTTCGGGAACACTGAAGCTTTCTTT.